This TCR beta chain stems from a study of response to subunit inactivated influenza vaccine. Per the germline V gene, CDR1 is MNHEY and CDR2 is SMNVEV (reference sequence). The CDR3 consists of 15 residues. V was pared by 5 bases and J by 5 bases, with 8 bases of the junction left unmatched. Study results and caveats: It was the authors' suggestion that each seasonal influenza vaccination recruits few new T cells.

TCRdb re-called the RT-PCR reads with MiXCR, one entry per CDR3 protein. The sample has around 190,000 distinct CDR3 sequences; approximately 14% are singletons. There are a few counts of this clonotype. The antigen remains undetermined. The chain combines TRBV27 with TRBJ2-5; 10 positions agree with TRBD1. The sample here was CD8+ T cells sorted from PBMCs, taken around 5 days after vaccination. The TCR was taken from a man aged 50 to 59 who received an inactivated influenza vaccine. The CDR3 nucleotides are TGTGCCAGCAGTCCAGGGACAGGGGTTTGGGAGACCCAGTACTTC. Translating gives CASSPGTGVWETQYF.